Presented here are 26 T cell receptor beta chains from one specimen sequenced in a study of T cell responses to AZD1222 COVID-19 vaccine. Measured with immunoSEQ multiplex PCR; TCRdb has only the in-frame clones, and not every one. The sample has some 120,000 clones; about 89% are singletons. The source was peripheral blood, collected on day 0 of AZD1222 vaccination. The source of these receptors is an adult in good health.

This clone has just one count. The J gene is TRBJ2-7, the V gene TRBV27, with D unresolved. V shed 2 bases and J shed 0 bases, with 11 bases lying between them. Germline CDR1 MNHEY, CDR2 SMNVEV (reference sequence). This CDR3 comprises 15 residues. In DNA form, the CDR3 reads TGTGCCAGCAGTTTAAAGTTAGAGAACTCCTACGAGCAGTACTTC. Its translation is CASSLKLENSYEQYF.

The gene calls are TRBV7-9 and TRBJ1-1; no clear D. CDR3 length: 13 residues. Germline assignment: CDR1 SEHNR and CDR2 FQNEAQ (reference sequence). V lost 6 bases to trimming and J lost 3 bases, with 11 bases between them. The CDR3 DNA sequence: TGTGCCAGCAGTACGACACTAGACACTGAAGCTTTCTTT. It specifies CASSTTLDTEAFF.

This chain connects TRBV28 to TRBJ1-4; 7 bases match TRBD1. The trim removed 2 bases at V and 4 bases at J, leaving 4 bases unmatched. The germline V gene has CDR1 MDHEN and CDR2 SYDVKM. The CDR3 sequence is 15 residues long. The CDR3 spells CASSLAGQNNEKLFF. Written as DNA, the CDR3 is TGTGCCAGCAGTTTAGCGGGACAGAATAATGAAAAACTGTTTTTT.

The chain employs TRBV25-1 and TRBJ2-1; TRBD2 aligns across 12 bases. From germline, CDR1 is MGHDK and CDR2 SYGVNS. There are 17 residues in the CDR3. The J segment lost 2 bases and the V segment lost 4 bases, leaving 6 bases of the junction unmatched. The CDR3 is CASSAWRTSGTYNEQFF. The CDR3 nucleotides are TGTGCCAGCAGTGCATGGCGGACTAGCGGGACCTACAATGAGCAGTTCTTC.

This clone was counted between two and nine times. The gene calls are TRBV20-1 and TRBJ1-2; D gene ambiguous. Trimming took 0 bases from V and 6 from J, leaving 5 bases between them. The CDR3 has 11 residues. Germline V lookup: CDR1 DFQATT, CDR2 SNEGSKA (reference sequence). In DNA form, the CDR3 reads TGCAGTGCTAGAGAGCCTAATGGCTACACCTTC. Translation: CSAREPNGYTF.

The chain employs TRBV6-2 or TRBV6-3 and TRBJ1-5; D unclear. Trimming pared 5 bases from V and 7 bases from J, leaving 9 bases between. CDR3 length equals 12 residues. Germline V gene data show CDR1 as MNHEY and CDR2 as SVGEGT. The CDR3 loop reads CASSPQDQPQHF. The CDR3 DNA reads TGTGCCAGCAGTCCCCAAGACCAGCCCCAGCATTTT.

The CDR3 DNA reads as TGTGCCAGCAGCTGGGGAGGGACCGTAGAAGGAAACACCATATATTTT. Encoded protein: CASSWGGTVEGNTIYF. The chain has TRBV5-6 and TRBJ1-3; a possible D gene is TRBD1 (5 bases). Germline values: CDR1 SGHDT, CDR2 YYEEEE. Trimming pared 3 bases from V and 4 bases from J, leaving 17 bases between. This CDR3 spans 16 amino acids.

This chain uses TRBV4-3 with TRBJ2-3; D uncertain. V shed 0 bases and J shed 0 bases, with 4 bases lying between them. From germline, CDR1 is LGHNA and CDR2 YSLEER. This CDR3 is 14 amino acids long. Here the CDR3 DNA reads TGCGCCAGCAGCCAAGATCCTAGCACAGATACGCAGTATTTT. Residues: CASSQDPSTDTQYF.

The V gene is TRBV7-3, the J gene TRBJ2-2, with TRBD1 identical over 7 bases. The CDR3 extends over 15 amino acids. V shed 5 bases, J shed 1 base, and the junction held 4 bases outside the gene matches. Germline CDR1 and CDR2: SGHTA and FQGTGA. CDR3 residues: CASSPWTGNTGELFF. The DNA of the CDR3 is TGTGCCAGCAGCCCCTGGACAGGGAACACCGGGGAGCTGTTTTTT. The full variable domain, its missing parts supplied by reference TRBV7-3 and TRBJ2-2, is GAGVSQTPSNKVTEKGKYVELRCDPISGHTALYWYRQSLGQGPEFLIYFQGTGAADDSGLPNDRFFAVRPEGSVSTLKIQRTERGDSAVYLCASSPWTGNTGELFFGEGSRLTVL.

The V and J genes are TRBV9 and TRBJ2-1; 7 bases line up with TRBD1. Germline CDR1 and CDR2: SGDLS and YYNGEE. The CDR3 totals 13 residues. J lost 6 bases, V lost 1 base, and 1 base had no gene match. In DNA, the CDR3 is TGTGCCAGCAGCGTATCAGGGGGCAATGAGCAGTTCTTC. Residues: CASSVSGGNEQFF.

This clone was observed a single time. The rearrangement joins TRBV5-1 to TRBJ1-2, with D possibly being TRBD1 (6 bases). V was trimmed by 4 bases and J by 5 bases, leaving 18 bases between them. The CDR3 has 15 residues. Per the germline V gene, CDR1 is SGHRS and CDR2 is YFSETQ. The chain's CDR3 is CASSPGQNLGYGYTF. CDR3 nucleotide sequence: TGCGCCAGCAGCCCAGGACAGAACCTAGGTTATGGCTACACCTTC.

V and J are TRBV15 and TRBJ1-6; D gene unclear. Germline CDR1 and CDR2: LNHNV and YYDKDF (reference sequence). This CDR3 contains 13 residues. V was shortened by 9 bases and J by 5 bases, with 11 bases between the two germline ends. DNA of the CDR3: TGTGCCACAGGGAGCGAGGATAATTCACCCCTCCACTTT. Translating it yields CATGSEDNSPLHF.

CDR3 loop: CASSRTGTHTDTQYF. The CDR3 DNA reads TGTGCCAGCAGCCGTACCGGGACACACACAGATACGCAGTATTTT. V and J are TRBV4-2 and TRBJ2-3, with D maybe TRBD1 (6 bases). The germline CDR1 and CDR2 sequences are LGHNA and YNFKEQ. V was cut by 4 bases and J by 2 bases, with 13 bases left in between. This CDR3 region has 15 residues.

The rearrangement joins TRBV7-9 to TRBJ1-1; a weak D match, TRBD1 (6 bases). CDR3 length: 14 amino acids. Between the trimmed V and J ends, which lost 2 bases and 3 bases, there was a span of 10 bases. Germline CDR1 and CDR2: SEHNR and FQNEAQ (reference sequence). The CDR3 is CASSLRGADTEAFF. CDR3 DNA sequence: TGTGCCAGCAGCTTACGGGGGGCGGACACTGAAGCTTTCTTT.

The gene calls are TRBV19 and TRBJ1-4; 12 bases fit TRBD1. CDR1 is LNHDA, CDR2 SQIVND, per germline (reference sequence). The trim removed 0 bases at V and 8 bases at J, leaving 1 base unmatched. The CDR3 covers 15 residues. The CDR3 is CASSIDGTGGEKLFF. The CDR3 DNA reads TGTGCCAGTAGTATAGATGGGACAGGGGGCGAAAAACTGTTTTTT.

The chain's CDR3 is CASSRLATGLAGDNEQFF. The CDR3 DNA is TGTGCCAGCAGCAGACTAGCAACGGGACTAGCGGGGGACAATGAGCAGTTCTTC. The rearrangement links TRBV11-2 to TRBJ2-1, with TRBD2 matching 14 bases. Germline loops: CDR1 SGHAT, CDR2 FQNNGV. The trim removed 5 bases at V and 5 bases at J, leaving 11 bases unmatched. This CDR3 contains 18 residues.

The chain uses TRBV9 and TRBJ2-1, with TRBD2 identical over 9 bases. The germline V gene encodes CDR1 SGDLS and CDR2 YYNGEE. With 7 bases clipped from V and 10 bases from J, the junction kept 6 bases outside the gene matches. This CDR3 comprises 12 residues. CDR3 residues: CASARTSVEQFF. In DNA form, the CDR3 reads TGTGCCAGCGCCCGGACTAGCGTAGAGCAGTTCTTC.

The chain carries TRBV20-1 and TRBJ2-7; either TRBD1 or TRBD2 may supply D (5 bases each). The V and J ends lost 3 bases and 7 bases respectively, with 22 bases between them. The CDR3 has 15 residues. CDR1 and CDR2 from the germline V gene are DFQATT and SNEGSKA (reference sequence). The CDR3, as DNA: TGCAGTGCTAGTTTTACTGGGACCCCTGAGAGTGAGCAGTACTTC. As protein: CSASFTGTPESEQYF.

The CDR3 here is CASSVGTGGAEQYF. CDR3 DNA sequence: TGTGCCAGCAGCGTAGGGACAGGGGGCGCCGAGCAGTACTTC. The V and J genes are TRBV9 and TRBJ2-7, with 11 bases that match TRBD1. The junction had 2 bases not matched to a gene; V was cut back by 0 bases and J by 6 bases. The CDR3 contains 14 residues. CDR1 is SGDLS, CDR2 YYNGEE, per germline. Full variable domain (missing parts from reference TRBV9 and TRBJ2-7): DSGVTQTPKHLITATGQRVTLRCSPRSGDLSVYWYQQSLDQGLQFLIQYYNGEERAKGNILERFSAQQFPDLHSELNLSSLELGDSALYFCASSVGTGGAEQYFGPGTRLTVT.

The chain's CDR3 is CASSLVGGGTEAFF. The CDR3 bases are TGTGCCAGCAGCTTAGTCGGGGGAGGCACTGAAGCTTTCTTT. The chain combines TRBV7-9 with TRBJ1-1; D may be TRBD1 (5 bases). V lost 1 base and J 4 bases, leaving 10 bases between the germline ends. Germline values: CDR1 SEHNR, CDR2 FQNEAQ (reference sequence). CDR3 length: 14 amino acids.

The chain is built from TRBV6-5 and TRBJ2-2, with a weak D call TRBD2 (7 bases). This CDR3 spans 14 amino acids. The germline V gene has CDR1 MNHEY and CDR2 SVGAGI. Trimming pared 8 bases from V and 6 bases from J, leaving 16 bases between. As DNA, the CDR3 is TGTGCCAGCGGCGGGGGCTTTCCACCCGGGGAGCTGTTTTTT. Protein sequence: CASGGGFPPGELFF.

The genes are TRBV27 and TRBJ1-5, with D unresolved. The germline V gene encodes CDR1 MNHEY and CDR2 SMNVEV (reference sequence). The CDR3 loop spans 15 amino acids. V lost 3 bases and J lost 0, with 9 bases in between. For the CDR3, the DNA is TGTGCCAGCAGTTTCGGAGGATTTAGCAATCAGCCCCAGCATTTT. It yields the protein CASSFGGFSNQPQHF.

This rearrangement joins TRBV7-7 to TRBJ2-3; TRBD2 matches 10 bases. Germline values: CDR1 SSHAT, CDR2 FNYEAQ (reference sequence). CDR3 length: 13 residues. CDR3 residues: CASGGTVTDTQYF. The CDR3 DNA follows: TGTGCTAGCGGGGGGACAGTCACAGATACGCAGTATTTT.

The chain employs TRBV6-2 or TRBV6-3 and TRBJ1-1; TRBD1 aligns across 7 bases. The V segment lost 5 bases and the J segment 6 bases; nucleotides outside the gene matches: 12. Germline loops: CDR1 MNHEY, CDR2 SVGEGT. This CDR3 spans 15 amino acids. CDR3 amino acids: CASSRGTAVLAEAFF. The CDR3 coding sequence is TGTGCCAGCAGTCGTGGGACAGCAGTTTTAGCTGAAGCTTTCTTT.

The V gene is TRBV30, the J gene TRBJ1-6; D perhaps matches TRBD1 (5 bases). The CDR3 spans 13 residues. Germline V CDR1 and CDR2: GTSNPN, SVGIG (reference sequence). V dropped 4 bases and J dropped 6 bases, with 10 bases sitting between them. Here the CDR3 reads CAWKGQGNSPLHF. CDR3 bases: TGTGCCTGGAAGGGGCAGGGTAATTCACCCCTCCACTTT.

The V call is TRBV11-1, the J call TRBJ2-2, with D unclear. Germline assignment: CDR1 SGHAT and CDR2 FQDESV (reference sequence). V lost 6 bases to trimming and J lost 1 base, with 12 bases between them. The length of the CDR3 is 15 residues. The CDR3 region has the DNA TGTGCCAGCAGGCCCTTGGGCGGGAACACCGGGGAGCTGTTTTTT. Translated: CASRPLGGNTGELFF.